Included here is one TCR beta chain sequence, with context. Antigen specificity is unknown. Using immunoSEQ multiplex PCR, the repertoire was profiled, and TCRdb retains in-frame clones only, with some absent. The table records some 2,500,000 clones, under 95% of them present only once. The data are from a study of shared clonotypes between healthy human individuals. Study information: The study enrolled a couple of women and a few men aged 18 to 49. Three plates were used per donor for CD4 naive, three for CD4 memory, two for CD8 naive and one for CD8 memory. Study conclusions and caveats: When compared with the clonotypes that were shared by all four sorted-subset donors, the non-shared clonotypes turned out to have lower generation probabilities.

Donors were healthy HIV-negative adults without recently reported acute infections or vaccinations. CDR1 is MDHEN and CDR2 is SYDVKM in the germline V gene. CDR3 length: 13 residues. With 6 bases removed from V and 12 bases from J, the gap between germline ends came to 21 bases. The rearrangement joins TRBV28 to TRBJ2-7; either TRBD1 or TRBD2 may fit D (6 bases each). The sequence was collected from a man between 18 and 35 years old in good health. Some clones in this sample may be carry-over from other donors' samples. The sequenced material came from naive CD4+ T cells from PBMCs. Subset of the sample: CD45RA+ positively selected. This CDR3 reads CASSPGVPGQVYF. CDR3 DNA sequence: TGTGCCAGCAGCCCGGGGGTACCGGGACAAGTGTACTTC.